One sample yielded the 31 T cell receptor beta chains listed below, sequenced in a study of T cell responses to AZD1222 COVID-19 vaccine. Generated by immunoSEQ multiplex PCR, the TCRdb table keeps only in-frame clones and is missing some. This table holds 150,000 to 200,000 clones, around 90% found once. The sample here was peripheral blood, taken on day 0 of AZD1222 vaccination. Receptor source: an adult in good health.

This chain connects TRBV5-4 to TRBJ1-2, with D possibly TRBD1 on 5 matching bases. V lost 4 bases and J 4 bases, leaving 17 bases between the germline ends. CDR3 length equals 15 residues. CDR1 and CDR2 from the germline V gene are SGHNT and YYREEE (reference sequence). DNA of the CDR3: TGTGCCAGCAGCCGCCGGGACGGAAGCAGCTATGGCTACACCTTC. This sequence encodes CASSRRDGSSYGYTF.

Written as DNA, the CDR3 is TGTGCCAGCAGTATTCTAAACCGGGACAGGGATTCACCCCTCCACTTT. It encodes CASSILNRDRDSPLHF. The chain links TRBV27 to TRBJ1-6; 9 nucleotides match TRBD1. This CDR3 is built from 16 residues. Trimming at V came to 5 bases and at J to 8 bases, leaving 10 bases not matched to a gene. CDR1 is MNHEY, CDR2 SMNVEV, per germline (reference sequence).

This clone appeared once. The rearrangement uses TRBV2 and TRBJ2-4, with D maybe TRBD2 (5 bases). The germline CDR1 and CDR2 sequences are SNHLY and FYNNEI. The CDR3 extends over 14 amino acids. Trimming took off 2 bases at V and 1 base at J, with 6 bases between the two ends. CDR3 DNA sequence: TGTGCCAGCAGTGAAACGGGGGCCAAAAACATTCAGTACTTC. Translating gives CASSETGAKNIQYF.

The CDR3 sequence is CASSHVAGGYTF. The CDR3 nucleotides are TGTGCCAGCAGCCACGTGGCTGGAGGCTACACCTTC. The chain recombines TRBV6-2 or TRBV6-3 with TRBJ1-2; D unclear. V was cut by 6 bases and J by 8 bases, with 13 bases left in between. Germline values: CDR1 MNHEY, CDR2 SVGEGT. The CDR3 is 12 amino acids.

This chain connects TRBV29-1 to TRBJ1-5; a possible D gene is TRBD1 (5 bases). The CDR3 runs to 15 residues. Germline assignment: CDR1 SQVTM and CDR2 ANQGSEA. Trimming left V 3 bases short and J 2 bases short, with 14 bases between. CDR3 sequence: CSVDTGSGGNQPQHF. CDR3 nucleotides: TGCAGCGTTGATACTGGATCGGGGGGCAATCAGCCCCAGCATTTT.

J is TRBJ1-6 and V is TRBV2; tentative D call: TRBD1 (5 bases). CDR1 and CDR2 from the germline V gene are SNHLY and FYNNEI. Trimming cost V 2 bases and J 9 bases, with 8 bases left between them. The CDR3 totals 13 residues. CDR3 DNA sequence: TGTGCCAGCAGTGAAAGGCAGGGTTCACCCCTCCACTTT. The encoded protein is CASSERQGSPLHF.

The CDR3 spells CASSYYHSPNQPQHF. The CDR3 nucleotides read TGTGCCAGCAGTTATTACCATTCACCAAATCAGCCCCAGCATTTT. The chain is built from TRBV6-5 and TRBJ1-5; D gene unclear. The CDR3 covers 15 residues. V lost 3 bases, J lost 4 bases, and 13 bases lay in between. The V gene's germline CDR1 is MNHEY and CDR2 SVGAGI.

For the CDR3, the DNA is TGTGCCAACAATGGGCCCCGTACAGGATCCTACGAGCAGTACTTC. It specifies CANNGPRTGSYEQYF. The chain couples TRBV28 to TRBJ2-7, with D possibly TRBD1 on 5 matching bases. V lost 10 bases and J 1 base, leaving 20 bases between the germline ends. This CDR3 has 15 amino acids. CDR1 and CDR2 from the germline V gene are MDHEN and SYDVKM.

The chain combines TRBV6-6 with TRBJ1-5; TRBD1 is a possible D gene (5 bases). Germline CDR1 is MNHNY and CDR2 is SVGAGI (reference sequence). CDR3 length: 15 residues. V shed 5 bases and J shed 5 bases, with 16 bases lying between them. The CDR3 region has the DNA TGTGCCAGCAGTCCCGGTGGGGGGAGGCATCAGCCCCAGCATTTT. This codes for CASSPGGGRHQPQHF.

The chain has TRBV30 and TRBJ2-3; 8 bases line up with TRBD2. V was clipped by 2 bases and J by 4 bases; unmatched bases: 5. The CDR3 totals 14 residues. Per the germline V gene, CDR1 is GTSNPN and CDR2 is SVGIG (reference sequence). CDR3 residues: CAWSLGLVSDTQYF. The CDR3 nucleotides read TGTGCCTGGAGTCTGGGACTAGTATCAGATACGCAGTATTTT.

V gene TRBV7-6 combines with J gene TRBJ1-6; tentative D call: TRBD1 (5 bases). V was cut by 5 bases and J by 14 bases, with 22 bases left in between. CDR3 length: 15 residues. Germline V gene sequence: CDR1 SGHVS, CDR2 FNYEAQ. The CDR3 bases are TGTGCCAGCAGCCCACCCCGGGACCGCGGGGGGACCCTCCACTTT. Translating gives CASSPPRDRGGTLHF.

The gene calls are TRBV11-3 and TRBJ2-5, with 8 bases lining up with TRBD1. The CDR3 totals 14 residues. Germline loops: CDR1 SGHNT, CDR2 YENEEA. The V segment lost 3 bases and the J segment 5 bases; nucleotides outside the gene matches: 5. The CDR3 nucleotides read TGTGCCAGCAGCTTTACAGGGGGTGCGGAGACCCAGTACTTC. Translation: CASSFTGGAETQYF.

The CDR3 region is CASSLEGQGRNEQFF. The CDR3 nucleotides read TGCGCCAGCAGCTTGGAGGGACAGGGACGAAATGAGCAGTTCTTC. The genes are TRBV5-1 and TRBJ2-1; 9 positions agree with TRBD1. CDR1 is SGHRS, CDR2 YFSETQ, per germline. Losses at the gene ends were 0 bases for V and 7 bases for J; bases not matched to a gene: 5. This CDR3 is 15 amino acids long.

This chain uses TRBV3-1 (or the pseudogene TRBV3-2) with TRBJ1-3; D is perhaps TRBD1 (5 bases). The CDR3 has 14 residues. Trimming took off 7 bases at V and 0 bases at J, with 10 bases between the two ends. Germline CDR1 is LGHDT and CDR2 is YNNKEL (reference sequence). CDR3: CASNLRDSGNTIYF. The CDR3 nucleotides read TGTGCCAGCAACCTCAGGGACTCTGGAAACACCATATATTTT.

The CDR3, as DNA: TGTGCCAGCAGCCAAGAAGGCCCAAATGGAAGGAATGAGCAGTTCTTC. This encodes CASSQEGPNGRNEQFF. The chain combines TRBV4-2 with TRBJ2-1; no firm D call. The ends were cut back, 0 bases at V and 7 bases at J, with 16 bases in the middle. The germline V gene has CDR1 LGHNA and CDR2 YNFKEQ. This CDR3 contains 16 residues.

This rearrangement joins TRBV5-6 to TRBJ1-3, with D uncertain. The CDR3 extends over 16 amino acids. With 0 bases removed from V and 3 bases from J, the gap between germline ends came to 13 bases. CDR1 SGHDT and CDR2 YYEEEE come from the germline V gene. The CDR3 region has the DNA TGTGCCAGCAGCTTGGTTGGAGGGCTTGTTGGAAACACCATATATTTT. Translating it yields CASSLVGGLVGNTIYF.

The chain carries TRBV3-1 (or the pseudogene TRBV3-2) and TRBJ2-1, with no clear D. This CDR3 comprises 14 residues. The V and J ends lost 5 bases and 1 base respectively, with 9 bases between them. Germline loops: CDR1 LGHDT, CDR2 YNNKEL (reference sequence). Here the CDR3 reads CASSFQASYNEQFF. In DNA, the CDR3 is TGTGCCAGCAGCTTTCAAGCATCCTACAATGAGCAGTTCTTC.

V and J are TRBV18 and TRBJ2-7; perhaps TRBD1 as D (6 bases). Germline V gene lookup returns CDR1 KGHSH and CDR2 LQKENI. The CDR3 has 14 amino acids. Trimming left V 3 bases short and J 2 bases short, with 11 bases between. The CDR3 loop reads CASSPDRSAYEQYF. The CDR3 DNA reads TGTGCCAGCTCACCCGACAGGAGCGCCTACGAGCAGTACTTC.

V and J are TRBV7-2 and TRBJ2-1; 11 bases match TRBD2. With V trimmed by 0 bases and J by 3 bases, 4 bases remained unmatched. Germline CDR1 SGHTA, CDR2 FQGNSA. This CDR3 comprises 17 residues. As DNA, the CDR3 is TGTGCCAGCAGCTTAGCCCGACTAGCGGGGATCTACAATGAGCAGTTCTTC. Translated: CASSLARLAGIYNEQFF.

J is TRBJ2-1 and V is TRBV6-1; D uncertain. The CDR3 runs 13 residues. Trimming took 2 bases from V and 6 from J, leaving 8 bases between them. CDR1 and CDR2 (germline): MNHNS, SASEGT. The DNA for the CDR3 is TGTGCCAGCAGTGAACGCAGAGTCAATGAGCAGTTCTTC. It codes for CASSERRVNEQFF.

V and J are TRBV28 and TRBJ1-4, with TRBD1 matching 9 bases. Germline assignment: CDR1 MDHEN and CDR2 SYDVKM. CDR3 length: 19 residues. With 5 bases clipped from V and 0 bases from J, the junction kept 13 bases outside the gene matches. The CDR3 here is CASSLTGQGRGATNEKLFF. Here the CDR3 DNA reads TGTGCCAGCAGTCTCACGGGACAGGGAAGGGGAGCAACTAATGAAAAACTGTTTTTT. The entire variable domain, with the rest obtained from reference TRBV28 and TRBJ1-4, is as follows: DVKVTQSSRYLVKRTGEKVFLECVQDMDHENMFWYRQDPGLGLRLIYFSYDVKMKEKGDIPEGYSVSREKKERFSLILESASTNQTSMYLCASSLTGQGRGATNEKLFFGSGTQLSVL.

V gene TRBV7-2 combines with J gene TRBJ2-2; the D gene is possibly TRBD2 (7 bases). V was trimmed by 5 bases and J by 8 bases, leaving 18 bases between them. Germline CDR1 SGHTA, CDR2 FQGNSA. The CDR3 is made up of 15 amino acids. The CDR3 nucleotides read TGTGCCAGCAGCCAACAATGGGGGGGCCAAGGGGAGCTGTTTTTT. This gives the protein CASSQQWGGQGELFF.

CDR3 DNA sequence: TGTGCCAGCAGTTTATACGAGACCCAGTACTTC. It yields the protein CASSLYETQYF. This chain joins TRBV28 and TRBJ2-5; no clear D gene. CDR1 is MDHEN, CDR2 SYDVKM, per germline. V was trimmed by 1 base and J by 5 bases, leaving 2 bases between them. The CDR3 consists of 11 residues.

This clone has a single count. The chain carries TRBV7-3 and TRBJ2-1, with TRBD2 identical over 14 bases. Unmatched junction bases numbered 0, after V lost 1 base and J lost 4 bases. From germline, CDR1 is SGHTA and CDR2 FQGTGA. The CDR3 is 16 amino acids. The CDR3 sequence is CASSLRLAGGYNEQFF. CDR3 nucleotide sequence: TGTGCCAGCAGCTTAAGACTAGCGGGAGGGTACAATGAGCAGTTCTTC.

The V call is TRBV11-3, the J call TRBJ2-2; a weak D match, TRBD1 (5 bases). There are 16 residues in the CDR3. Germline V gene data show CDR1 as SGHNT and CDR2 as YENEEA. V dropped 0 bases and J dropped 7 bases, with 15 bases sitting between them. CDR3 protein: CASSLDGAGPGGELFF. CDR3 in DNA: TGTGCCAGCAGCTTAGATGGCGCAGGGCCGGGCGGGGAGCTGTTTTTT.

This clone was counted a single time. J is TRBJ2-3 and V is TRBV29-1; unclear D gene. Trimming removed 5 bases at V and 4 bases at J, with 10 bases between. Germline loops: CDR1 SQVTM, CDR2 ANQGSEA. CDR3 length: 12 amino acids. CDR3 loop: CSVRKGPDTQYF. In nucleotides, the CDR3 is TGCAGCGTTAGGAAAGGCCCAGATACGCAGTATTTT.

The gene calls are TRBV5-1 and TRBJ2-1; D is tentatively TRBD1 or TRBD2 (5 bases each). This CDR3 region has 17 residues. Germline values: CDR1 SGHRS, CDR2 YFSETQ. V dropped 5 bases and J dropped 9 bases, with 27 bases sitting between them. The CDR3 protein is CASRGLPGRSSGGEQFF. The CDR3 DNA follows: TGCGCCAGCAGGGGGCTACCAGGACGTTCATCAGGAGGTGAGCAGTTCTTC. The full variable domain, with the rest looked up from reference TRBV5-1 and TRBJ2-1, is KAGVTQTPRYLIKTRGQQVTLSCSPISGHRSVSWYQQTPGQGLQFLFEYFSETQRNKGNFPGRFSGRQFSNSRSEMNVSTLELGDSALYLCASRGLPGRSSGGEQFFGPGTRLTVL.

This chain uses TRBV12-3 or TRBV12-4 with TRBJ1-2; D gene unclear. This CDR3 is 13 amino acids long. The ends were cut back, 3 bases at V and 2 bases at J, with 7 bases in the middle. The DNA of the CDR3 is TGTGCCAGCAGTTTGAGGGAGAACTATGGCTACACCTTC. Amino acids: CASSLRENYGYTF.

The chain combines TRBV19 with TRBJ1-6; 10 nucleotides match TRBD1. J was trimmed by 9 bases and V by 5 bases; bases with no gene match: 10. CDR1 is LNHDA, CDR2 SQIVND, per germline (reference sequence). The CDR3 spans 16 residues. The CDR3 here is CASSVNRDRGGSPLHF. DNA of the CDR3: TGTGCCAGTAGTGTGAACCGGGACAGGGGTGGTTCACCCCTCCACTTT.

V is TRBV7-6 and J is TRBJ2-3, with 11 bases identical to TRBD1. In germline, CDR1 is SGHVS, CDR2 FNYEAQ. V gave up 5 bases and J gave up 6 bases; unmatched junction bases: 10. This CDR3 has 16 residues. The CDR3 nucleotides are TGTGCCAGCAGCCAGGTCCCGGACAGGGGGCGTGATACGCAGTATTTT. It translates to CASSQVPDRGRDTQYF.

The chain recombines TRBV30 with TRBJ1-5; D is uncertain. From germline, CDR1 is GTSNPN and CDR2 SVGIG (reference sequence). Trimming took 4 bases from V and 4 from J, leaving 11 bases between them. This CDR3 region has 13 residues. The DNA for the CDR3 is TGTGCCTGGACCTCTAATGGGAATCAGCCCCAGCATTTT. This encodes CAWTSNGNQPQHF.